A selection of T cell receptor beta chains follows, all from one sample in a study of blood T cell repertoires in COVID-19. Profiling relied on immunoSEQ multiplex PCR, and the TCRdb table lists in-frame clones only, not all of them. The sample lists under 200,000 clones; under 90% were seen once. Sample: PBMCs or T cells enriched from blood (not recorded which). The source is a man aged 60-69 years who had recovered from COVID-19. Both conserved end residues are part of each CDR3. Each record gives: clone size, J gene, D gene, V gene, CDR3 protein, CDR3 DNA. D genes are given only for firm matches. The size of a clone is reported for some rows only, either as once, few or many, or as a class for expanded clones.

>once|TRBJ1-5|NA|TRBV7-9
CASSLTGHSNQPQHF
TGTGCCAGCAGCTTGACAGGACATAGCAATCAGCCCCAGCATTTT
>NA|TRBJ2-7|NA|TRBV2
CASSAGMTYEQYF
TGTGCCAGCAGCGCAGGAATGACCTACGAGCAGTACTTC
>NA|TRBJ2-1|TRBD2|TRBV27
CASSLLGGRHNEQFF
TGTGCCAGCAGTTTACTGGGAGGGCGGCACAATGAGCAGTTCTTC
>NA|TRBJ2-4|TRBD1|TRBV28
CASSLTGGIAKNIQYF
TGTGCCAGCAGTTTAACAGGGGGTATAGCCAAAAACATTCAGTACTTC
>NA|TRBJ1-4|NA|TRBV21-1
CASSKELWAGATNEKLFF
TGTGCCAGCAGCAAAGAACTTTGGGCAGGGGCAACTAATGAAAAACTGTTTTTT
>NA|TRBJ2-3|NA|TRBV5-1
CASSFRPGADTQYF
TGCGCCAGCAGCTTTCGGCCGGGGGCAGATACGCAGTATTTT
>NA|TRBJ2-3|TRBD2|TRBV30
CASIAGSTDTQYF
TGTGCCTCGATAGCGGGGAGCACAGATACGCAGTATTTT
>NA|TRBJ2-1|TRBD2|TRBV5-5
CASSPLAGGNNEQFF
TGTGCCAGCAGCCCCCTAGCGGGAGGAAACAATGAGCAGTTCTTC
>NA|TRBJ2-3|TRBD1|TRBV5-1
CASRAGQGWCF
TGCGCCAGCAGGGCGGGACAGGGTTGGTGTTTT
>NA|TRBJ2-3|TRBD2|TRBV15
CATSSPGTSGNTDTQYF
TGTGCCACCAGCAGTCCCGGGACTAGCGGAAACACAGATACGCAGTATTTT
>NA|TRBJ2-2|NA|TRBV18
CASSPAGLNTGELFF
TGTGCCAGCTCACCGGCAGGACTGAACACCGGGGAGCTGTTTTTT
>few|TRBJ1-5|TRBD1|TRBV2
CASRRQGGIYSNQPQHF
TGTGCCAGCAGGAGACAGGGGGGTATCTATAGCAATCAGCCCCAGCATTTT
>NA|TRBJ1-2|NA|TRBV27
CASSHTEGYGYTF
TGTGCCAGCAGTCACACAGAGGGCTATGGCTACACCTTC
>NA|TRBJ2-3|NA|TRBV11-2
CASSLAGPDTQYF
TGTGCCAGCAGCTTAGCAGGCCCAGATACGCAGTATTTT
>few|TRBJ2-7|NA|TRBV6-5
CASSYLGTGNYEQYF
TGTGCCAGCAGTTATTTGGGAACAGGGAACTACGAGCAGTACTTC
>NA|TRBJ2-6|NA|TRBV5-1
CASSLQVYSGANVLTF
TGCGCCAGCAGCCTACAGGTGTACTCTGGGGCCAACGTCCTGACTTTC
>NA|TRBJ2-7|TRBD1|TRBV28
CASRPGTGFAYEQYF
TGTGCCAGCAGACCCGGGACAGGGTTCGCCTACGAGCAGTACTTC
>once|TRBJ1-2|NA|TRBV9
CASSAVNYGYTF
TGTGCCAGCAGCGCGGTGAACTATGGCTACACCTTC
>once|TRBJ2-7|NA|TRBV16
CASSQSVPNLGLEQYF
TGTGCCAGCAGCCAATCCGTCCCCAACCTAGGACTCGAGCAGTACTTC
>NA|TRBJ2-1|NA|TRBV12-3/TRBV12-4
CASSSRFSEGFF
TGTGCCAGCAGTTCTCGCTTTAGCGAGGGGTTCTTC
>few|TRBJ1-1|NA|TRBV7-3
CASSLTLGLRFKYTEAFF
TGTGCCAGCAGCTTAACCCTGGGGCTTAGGTTTAAGTACACTGAAGCTTTCTTT
>few|TRBJ1-6|NA|TRBV28
CATKWAGNSPLHF
TGTGCCACAAAATGGGCGGGGAATTCACCCCTCCACTTT
>once|TRBJ1-5|NA|TRBV7-9
CASSLGAHERHF
TGTGCCAGCAGCTTGGGGGCTCACGAGCGCCATTTT
>NA|TRBJ2-1|NA|TRBV28
CASSLSGGDHNEQFF
TGTGCCAGCAGTTTATCCGGGGGTGACCACAATGAGCAGTTCTTC
>NA|TRBJ1-4|NA|TRBV6-5
CASRGEVRGKLFF
TGTGCCAGCAGGGGTGAGGTCCGGGGAAAACTGTTTTTT
>NA|TRBJ2-5|NA|TRBV5-1
CASSGGRGGGSQETQYF
TGCGCCAGCAGCGGCGGTAGGGGAGGGGGGTCTCAAGAGACCCAGTACTTC
>NA|TRBJ1-2|TRBD1|TRBV5-5
CASREGQGPLGSNYGYTF
TGTGCCAGCAGGGAGGGACAGGGGCCCCTAGGGTCTAACTATGGCTACACCTTC
>NA|TRBJ2-5|NA|TRBV28
CASVSSLGGETQYF
TGTGCCAGCGTTAGTTCACTAGGTGGGGAGACCCAGTACTTC
>few|TRBJ2-2|TRBD2|TRBV5-4
CASSSLGRAPNTGELFF
TGTGCCAGCAGCTCATTAGGGAGGGCCCCGAACACCGGGGAGCTGTTTTTT
>NA|TRBJ1-6|TRBD1|TRBV19
CASSESRDRELYNSPLHF
TGTGCCAGTAGTGAATCCCGGGACAGGGAATTATATAATTCACCCCTCCACTTT
>NA|TRBJ2-1|TRBD2|TRBV6-1
CASSDLTSGGDIPNEQFF
TGTGCCAGCAGTGACCTGACTAGCGGGGGGGACATACCCAATGAGCAGTTCTTC
>NA|TRBJ2-5|NA|TRBV2
CASNGGGLAETQYF
TGTGCCAGCAACGGCGGGGGCCTAGCGGAGACCCAGTACTTC
>NA|TRBJ2-7|NA|TRBV29-1
CSVVGSNHEQYF
TGCAGCGTTGTAGGGAGTAACCACGAGCAGTACTTC
>NA|TRBJ1-5|TRBD1|TRBV7-9
CASSSHRDRAHF
TGTGCCAGCAGCTCCCACCGGGACAGGGCGCATTTT
>once|TRBJ1-6|NA|TRBV9
CASSIWDRENSPLHF
TGTGCCAGCAGCATCTGGGACCGGGAGAATTCACCCCTCCACTTT
>NA|TRBJ1-5|TRBD1|TRBV27
CASSLTGGNQPQHF
TGTGCCAGCAGTTTGACAGGGGGTAATCAGCCCCAGCATTTT
>few|TRBJ1-3|NA|TRBV11-2
CASSLDRAGGISGNTIYF
TGTGCCAGCAGCTTAGATCGGGCGGGGGGCATCTCTGGAAACACCATATATTTT
>once|TRBJ2-3|TRBD1|TRBV14
CASSIQGAEDTQYF
TGTGCCAGCAGCATACAGGGGGCTGAAGATACGCAGTATTTT
>NA|TRBJ2-5|TRBD1|TRBV11-2
CASSFKGSRTGGETQYF
TGTGCCAGCAGCTTTAAGGGATCGAGGACAGGGGGAGAGACCCAGTACTTC
>NA|TRBJ2-2|TRBD1|TRBV5-1
CASSLNRGDNTGELFF
TGCGCCAGCAGCTTAAACAGGGGCGACAACACCGGGGAGCTGTTTTTT
>NA|TRBJ2-5|NA|TRBV10-3
CAISDRPPQGGRETQYF
TGTGCCATCAGTGATCGTCCCCCACAGGGAGGGCGAGAGACCCAGTACTTC